This paragraph covers one TCR beta chain sequence. The data stem from a study of cytomegalovirus exposure and HLA in healthy donors. About the study: It was reported in a later analysis that the 120 validation repertoires used the same platform as the approximately 620 first-cohort repertoires.

The protocol was immunoSEQ multiplex PCR, while the TCRdb copy is restricted to in-frame clones and leaves out a portion. The repertoire holds fewer than 250,000 clones, with around 90% as singletons. Germline CDR1 ENHRY, CDR2 SYGVKD. Trimming took off 3 bases at V and 4 bases at J, with 13 bases between the two ends. The CDR3 runs 14 residues. The donors formed part of the roughly 120-subject validation cohort, distinct from the roughly 700-subject first cohort. The TCR originated in a woman under 30 in good health and CMV-seropositive. The chain combines TRBV10-3 with TRBJ2-7; tentatively, D is TRBD1 (6 bases). The sequenced sample was PBMCs. The CDR3 region has the DNA TGTGCCATCAGTGACACCCCAACAGGGTACGAGCAGTACTTC. Residues: CAISDTPTGYEQYF.